The clone carrying this TCR beta chain appeared a few times. Its specificity is unknown. This record belongs to a study of blood T cells in healthy people across ages. The V gene end was trimmed by 4 bases and the J gene end by 0 bases; junction bases not matched to a gene: 18. This CDR3 region has 21 residues. The germline V gene has CDR1 SGHAT and CDR2 FQNNGV. General study results and limits: Age showed a roughly linear inverse relationship with TCR beta diversity per million T cells.

Combining a sample-barcoded 5' primer with a J-beta primer mix, a second PCR ran for 7 to 11 cycles. One entry per CDR3 protein results from TCRdb running MiXCR on the 5' RACE reads. The sample lists some 1.5 million distinct CDR3 sequences, 28% occurring once. This clonotype was sampled from a woman aged 30 to 39 in good health. V gene TRBV11-2 combines with J gene TRBJ2-6; 7 bases match TRBD1. The sequenced sample was blood. The CDR3 here is CASSSNDGRGQISSGANVLTF. CDR3 DNA sequence: TGTGCCAGCAGCTCTAACGACGGCCGGGGACAGATCAGCTCTGGGGCCAACGTCCTGACTTTC.